This T cell receptor (beta chain) is drawn from a study of lymphopenia after photon versus proton radiotherapy. Whole-study findings and limits: Post-nadir TCR diversity decline inversely tracked overall survival among those who died. Photon-treated patients lost naive T cells and TCR diversity; proton-treated stayed stable.

With respect to this clone: Its antigen remains unknown.

Germline-derived CDR1 and CDR2 are SEHNR and FQNEAQ (reference sequence). V gave up 3 bases and J gave up 7 bases, with 10 bases separating them. There are 13 residues in the CDR3. The protocol was immunoSEQ multiplex PCR, while the TCRdb copy is restricted to in-frame clones and leaves out a portion. This table holds under 75,000 clones, roughly 90% found once. This sequence was found in a woman between 35 and 50 years old with cholangiocarcinoma. The sample was peripheral blood, taken from a patient treated with photon-based radiotherapy. The chain links TRBV7-9 to TRBJ2-1, with unresolved D. The CDR3 reads CASSFLSSNEQFF. CDR3 sequence (DNA): TGTGCCAGCAGCTTTCTGTCTAGTAATGAGCAGTTCTTC.